The entry below describes one T cell receptor beta chain. The target antigen is unknown. Extracted RNA was reverse transcribed, and the resulting cDNA served as sequencing template. The table came from immunoSEQ multiplex PCR; TCRdb's copy has only in-frame clones and leaves some out. The data hold some 130,000 clones, with around three fifths observed a single time. Germline CDR1 and CDR2: SGHRS and YFSETQ. Trimming removed 4 bases from V and 5 bases from J; junction bases left unmatched: 16. The CDR3 contains 18 residues. This record belongs to a study of CD8+ T cells in alopecia areata. Background on the study: Twice daily, treated patients received 5 to 10 mg of oral tofacitinib. General observations from the study: Scalp sequencing also captures normal skin's resident alphabeta T cells. Across lesional scalp, and particularly alopecia totalis/universalis, clonality surpassed that of normal scalp.

Researchers took lesional scalp punch biopsies and peripheral blood from people who were alopecia areata patients. V and J are TRBV5-1 and TRBJ2-2; 8 bases line up with TRBD1. The receptor was isolated from a human donor with alopecia areata. This specimen was CD4+ T cells sorted from blood, taken at week 0. The CDR3 is CASSTSGTGSFWTGELFF. The CDR3, as DNA: TGCGCCAGCAGCACTTCCGGGACAGGATCTTTTTGGACCGGGGAGCTGTTTTTT.